The rows below give T cell receptor beta chains drawn from one sample of a study of T cells in Graves' hyperthyroidism and ophthalmopathy. TCRdb passed the multiplex PCR reads through MiXCR, listing each CDR3 protein once. The table lists a few hundred thousand distinct CDR3 sequences, approximately 15% of them singletons. Sequencing used blood. Every receptor here comes from a woman in her twenties or thirties with Graves' ophthalmopathy. The conserved cysteine and the conserved F or W are not part of the CDR3 here. Each record gives: clone size, V gene, CDR3 protein. The size of a clone is reported for some rows only, either as once, few or many, or as a class for expanded clones.

many,TRBV13,ASSHRDGPDPGETQY
few,TRBV2,ASSGATGGWNTIY
many,TRBV11-2,ASSSLKRTGPYEQY
few,TRBV19,ASATEYRNEQF
few,TRBV4-1,ASSQVGADSYEQY
many,TRBV27,ASSGRESSTDTQY
many,TRBV12-3/TRBV12-4,ASSSLLGETGELF
many,TRBV7-6,ASSLQDSPLYEQY
many,TRBV7-2,ASSLSSGGGNEQF
many,TRBV28,ASSLGLIKIDTQY
once,TRBV4-1,ASSQAGAETQY
many,TRBV20-1,SARELAGDQETQY
.,TRBV19,ASVKGQGFYGYT
many,TRBV15,ATSREQSPSGNTIY
.,TRBV7-9,ASSRLEEVYEQY
many,TRBV7-2,ASSSNYEQY
.,TRBV30,AWRGIAELNEKF
few,TRBV20-1,SARLAETQY
many,TRBV12-3/TRBV12-4,ASRLGIEQY
many,TRBV7-9,ASSHPLDYTNYGYT
.,TRBV5-1,ASSTGTSEDTQY
many,TRBV28,ASSDPGTGATEAF
.,TRBV2,ASFDGELF
few,TRBV19,ASSIAPGTDTQY
many,TRBV9,ASSPDRNSYEQY
many,TRBV11-2,ASSPGQRGFSNTEAF
many,TRBV2,ASSPGVSGAFTDTQY
many,TRBV30,AWTSASIPAYEQY
many,TRBV7-3,ASSLYSTDSPLH
.,TRBV18,VSSPEAGNSPLH
many,TRBV3-1,ASSLVTSRPYNEQF
.,TRBV12-3/TRBV12-4,ASSSGQGDEQY
few,TRBV7-9,ASSPGPTGGRFPIY
many,TRBV30,AWRIGGGTGELF
.,TRBV6-1,ASSEAGANYNEQF